This TCR beta chain was profiled in a study of blood T cell repertoires in COVID-19. In the study overall: The samples span acute and convalescent COVID-19 from the United States, Italy and Spain. Sources were T cells, B-cell-depleted T cells, or PBMCs; the material itself was cDNA or gDNA.

Libraries were prepared by immunoSEQ multiplex PCR; TCRdb keeps only in-frame clonotypes and omits some of them. The sample has about 300,000 clones; about 91% are singletons. The germline gives CDR1 SGHVS, CDR2 FQNEAQ. Trimming at V came to 11 bases and at J to 9 bases, leaving 6 bases not matched to a gene. This CDR3 region has 12 residues. The sequence came from a woman aged 25-40 years who had recovered from COVID-19. V usage is TRBV7-8 and J usage is TRBJ2-6, with 8 bases that match TRBD1. Material: peripheral blood. The CDR3 DNA reads as TGTGCCGAAGGACAGGGCGGCAACGTCCTGACTTTC. Its translation: CAEGQGGNVLTF.